The 17 T cell receptor beta chains given below trace back to one sample, sequenced in a study of Graves' ophthalmopathy and Graves' hyperthyroidism. Amplification from RNA transcripts yielded the TCR beta CDR3 regions. Second-round multiplex PCR came after a first-round RT-PCR that employed HTBI primers. MiXCR, applied by TCRdb to the multiplex PCR reads, yields one record per CDR3 protein. The sample includes 200,000 to 250,000 distinct CDR3 sequences, roughly 21% seen only once; the top ten take more than 35%. The sequenced sample consisted of peripheral blood. These receptors were taken from a woman aged 50 to 60 with Graves' ophthalmopathy.

This clonotype occurred a few times. The chain links TRBV30 to TRBJ1-2; no reliable D call. This CDR3 comprises 15 residues. Germline values: CDR1 GTSNPN, CDR2 SVGIG (reference sequence). V gave up 2 bases and J gave up 6 bases, with 19 bases separating them. This chain's CDR3 is CAWSQDFTNRDGYTF. In DNA, the CDR3 is TGTGCCTGGAGTCAGGACTTTACTAATCGGGATGGCTACACCTTC.

Many counts were recorded for this clonotype. The chain combines TRBV24-1 with TRBJ2-7; D is possibly TRBD2 (6 bases). Germline values: CDR1 KGHDR, CDR2 SFDVKD. The CDR3 totals 16 residues. Trimming took off 2 bases at V and 1 base at J, with 14 bases between the two ends. CDR3 region: CATSDSRTTHSYEQYF. The CDR3 nucleotides are TGTGCCACCAGTGATTCTCGGACTACCCATTCCTACGAGCAGTACTTC.

This clonotype has a count of ten or more. J is TRBJ1-5 and V is TRBV20-1; D is ambiguous. With 5 bases removed from V and 0 bases from J, the gap between germline ends came to 11 bases. Germline V gives CDR1 DFQATT, CDR2 SNEGSKA (reference sequence). This CDR3 is 14 amino acids long. CDR3 loop: CSAQDTNSNQPQHF. As DNA, the CDR3 is TGCAGTGCTCAAGACACGAATAGCAATCAGCCCCAGCATTTT.

The chain recombines TRBV6-1 with TRBJ1-6; 9 nucleotides line up with TRBD1. This CDR3 has 17 residues. Germline CDR1 and CDR2: MNHNS and SASEGT. The V and J ends lost 5 bases and 6 bases, in that order; junction bases with no gene match: 11. The CDR3 is CASSTGTGGIVNSPLHF. The CDR3 region has the DNA TGTGCCAGCAGTACAGGAACAGGGGGCATAGTTAATTCACCCCTCCACTTT.

This clonotype occurred a few times. CDR3 in DNA: TGTGCCAGTAGTATCCTTCCGAGACAGGGGGCGAGAGGCTACACCTTC. It codes for CASSILPRQGARGYTF. The chain carries TRBV19 and TRBJ1-2; TRBD1 aligns across 10 bases. This CDR3 has 16 amino acids. Losses at the gene ends were 3 bases for V and 8 bases for J; bases not matched to a gene: 12. Germline V CDR1 and CDR2: LNHDA, SQIVND (reference sequence). Together with reference TRBV19 and TRBJ1-2, the CDR3 gives the full variable domain: DGGITQSPKYLFRKEGQNVTLSCEQNLNHDAMYWYRQDPGQGLRLIYYSQIVNDFQKGDIAEGYSVSREKKESFPLTVTSAQKNPTAFYLCASSILPRQGARGYTFGSGTRLTVV.

This clonotype was detected ten times or more. The J gene is TRBJ2-5, the V gene TRBV6-5, with 10 nucleotides matching TRBD1. CDR1 and CDR2 from the germline V gene are MNHEY and SVGAGI. The CDR3 has 15 residues. V lost 7 bases to trimming and J lost 0 bases; unmatched junction nucleotides: 5. Here the CDR3 reads CASNTDRGYQETQYF. The DNA of the CDR3 is TGTGCCAGCAACACGGACAGGGGGTACCAAGAGACCCAGTACTTC.

This chain joins TRBV28 and TRBJ2-5; D may match TRBD1 or TRBD2 (5 bases each). The CDR3 spans 15 residues. Germline-derived CDR1 and CDR2 are MDHEN and SYDVKM. The germline V and J ends were trimmed by 6 bases and 1 base, with 15 bases remaining between them. CDR3 nucleotides: TGTGCCAGCAGCCCTCCGGGACGCAGCCAAGAGACCCAGTACTTC. It codes for CASSPPGRSQETQYF.

This clonotype was counted many times. The chain joins TRBV6-1 to TRBJ2-3, with 12 bases identical to TRBD2. In germline, CDR1 is MNHNS, CDR2 SASEGT. The CDR3 runs 19 residues. V was clipped by 2 bases and J by 4 bases; unmatched bases: 13. CDR3 DNA sequence: TGTGCCAGCAGTGAAACCCTATCTCTGACTAGCGGGAGCCCAGATACGCAGTATTTT. This encodes CASSETLSLTSGSPDTQYF.

This clonotype has ten or more counts. J is TRBJ2-5 and V is TRBV7-8; TRBD2 matches at 8 bases. The germline V gene encodes CDR1 SGHVS and CDR2 FQNEAQ. The length of the CDR3 is 12 residues. Trimming cost V 9 bases and J 5 bases; bases outside gene matches: 5. This CDR3 is CASRRGDETQYF. The CDR3 DNA follows: TGTGCCAGTCGGCGGGGGGATGAGACCCAGTACTTC.

The rearrangement uses TRBV12-3 or TRBV12-4 and TRBJ2-5, with 9 bases that match TRBD2. J lost 3 bases, V lost 3 bases, and 8 bases had no gene match. The CDR3 covers 16 residues. The CDR3 sequence is CASSFPSGTPKETQYF. The CDR3 bases are TGTGCCAGCAGTTTCCCTAGCGGGACTCCTAAAGAGACCCAGTACTTC.

The chain is built from TRBV28 and TRBJ1-2; D gene ambiguous. V dropped 6 bases and J dropped 5 bases, with 10 bases sitting between them. Germline loops: CDR1 MDHEN, CDR2 SYDVKM. CDR3 length: 12 amino acids. Written as DNA, the CDR3 is TGTGCCAGCAGCCCACCGTCTTATGGCTACACCTTC. This gives the protein CASSPPSYGYTF.

Many counts were recorded for this clonotype. The rearrangement uses TRBV10-3 and TRBJ2-2; 12 bases line up with TRBD2. The J segment lost 7 bases and the V segment lost 0 bases, leaving 9 bases of the junction unmatched. The CDR3 has 18 amino acids. Germline-derived CDR1 and CDR2 are ENHRY and SYGVKD. As DNA, the CDR3 is TGTGCCATCAGTGAGTCGACTCCTAGCGGGAGGGATCGCGGGGAGCTGTTTTTT. Encoded protein: CAISESTPSGRDRGELFF.

The sample holds many counts of this clonotype. This chain joins TRBV2 and TRBJ2-7, with D tentatively TRBD2 (5 bases). There are 15 residues in the CDR3. Germline loops: CDR1 SNHLY, CDR2 FYNNEI. The germline V and J ends were trimmed by 6 bases and 3 bases, with 18 bases remaining between them. The CDR3 reads CASREDFAEIYEQYF. The CDR3 DNA reads TGTGCCAGCAGGGAGGACTTTGCTGAAATCTACGAGCAGTACTTC. The full variable domain, its missing parts supplied by reference TRBV2 and TRBJ2-7, is EPEVTQTPSHQVTQMGQEVILRCVPISNHLYFYWYRQILGQKVEFLVSFYNNEISEKSEIFDDQFSVERPDGSNFTLKIRSTKLEDSAMYFCASREDFAEIYEQYFGPGTRLTVT.

This clonotype occurred many times. This rearrangement joins TRBV3-1 to TRBJ1-1; D not certain. V was clipped by 1 base and J by 6 bases, with 9 bases between them. CDR3 length: 13 residues. Germline CDR1 is LGHDT and CDR2 is YNNKEL (reference sequence). CDR3 sequence (DNA): TGTGCCAGCAGCCAAGCGGAATGGGCTGAAGCTTTCTTT. Its protein product is CASSQAEWAEAFF.

The sample holds many counts of this clonotype. The V call is TRBV19, the J call TRBJ1-1; D is unresolved. This CDR3 comprises 13 residues. V was shortened by 6 bases and J by 0 bases, with 8 bases between the two germline ends. Germline assignment: CDR1 LNHDA and CDR2 SQIVND (reference sequence). The chain's CDR3 is CASRVLMNTEAFF. For the CDR3, the DNA is TGTGCCAGTAGAGTTTTAATGAACACTGAAGCTTTCTTT.

There are many counts of this clonotype. The chain combines TRBV12-3 or TRBV12-4 with TRBJ2-3; 8 nucleotides align to TRBD1. The trim removed 5 bases at V and 2 bases at J, leaving 9 bases unmatched. This CDR3 region has 16 residues. In nucleotides, the CDR3 is TGTGCCAGCAGTGCCGCGACAGGGGCGAACACAGATACGCAGTATTTT. Translated: CASSAATGANTDTQYF.

Comment on this clonotype: Sequence at one end of the junction differs from germline and may be a read error. CDR3 coding DNA: TGTGCCTGCAGTTTATCGGCAGGGTTTTTCACTGAAGCTTTCTTT. This codes for CACSLSAGFFTEAFF. V gene TRBV27 combines with J gene TRBJ1-1; weak D call: TRBD1 (5 bases). The CDR3 is 15 residues long. Looked up from germline, CDR1 is MNHEY and CDR2 is SMNVEV (reference sequence).